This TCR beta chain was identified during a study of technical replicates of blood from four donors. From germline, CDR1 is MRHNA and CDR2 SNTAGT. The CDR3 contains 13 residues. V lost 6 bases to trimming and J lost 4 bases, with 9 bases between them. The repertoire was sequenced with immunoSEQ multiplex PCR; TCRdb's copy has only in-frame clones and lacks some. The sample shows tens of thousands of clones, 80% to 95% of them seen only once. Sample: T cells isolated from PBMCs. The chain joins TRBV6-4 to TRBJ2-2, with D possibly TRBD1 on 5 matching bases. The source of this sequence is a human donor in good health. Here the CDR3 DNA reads TGTGCCAGCAGGCCTCAGGGCACCGGGGAGCTGTTTTTT. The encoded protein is CASRPQGTGELFF.